One sample yielded the 6 T cell receptor beta chains listed below, sequenced in a study of CD8+ T cells in alopecia areata (dated by TCRdb to between 2018 and 2020). Interpreted using the paper, the time point label stands for: baseline before oral tofacitinib. The library was made by the immunoSEQ multiplex PCR assay. For TCR sequencing, RNA was extracted from every sample and reverse transcribed into cDNA to serve as template. As stored in TCRdb, this immuneACCESS dataset retains in-frame rearrangements with V and J assigned. A fraction of the clones does not appear; measured against another copy, unresolved V genes explain less than half of the discrepancy, and the remainder lacks a known reason. The sample profile shows roughly 150,000 clones; more than 45% of them were found once. The biggest ten clones account for less than 20% of the sample. This specimen was CD8+ T cells sorted from blood, taken at week 0. The receptors were gathered from a human donor with alopecia areata.

In this sample, this clone is medium-sized (0.01 to 0.1%). The chain employs TRBV19 and TRBJ2-1; D may be TRBD1 (6 bases). This CDR3 comprises 16 residues. V was clipped by 5 bases and J by 3 bases, with 17 bases between them. Per germline, CDR1 LNHDA and CDR2 SQIVND (reference sequence). The CDR3 sequence: CASSLGWGQNYNEQFF. Here the CDR3 DNA reads TGTGCCAGTAGTTTAGGATGGGGACAAAACTACAATGAGCAGTTCTTC.

Here the CDR3 DNA reads TGTGCCTACCATCCCGGGACTCGAAGCTCCTACAATGAGCAGTTCTTC. Translated: CAYHPGTRSSYNEQFF. The V gene is TRBV30, the J gene TRBJ2-1, with a tentative D call TRBD2 (6 bases). CDR3 length: 16 residues. Trimming left V 7 bases short and J 0 bases short, with 19 bases between. Per germline, CDR1 GTSNPN and CDR2 SVGIG (reference sequence).

In this sample, this clone turned up a few times. The chain recombines TRBV7-9 with TRBJ2-7; no clear D gene. CDR1 is SEHNR, CDR2 FQNEAQ, per germline (reference sequence). Trimming shortened V by 8 bases and J by 6 bases, and 14 bases separated the two germline ends. This CDR3 region has 12 residues. The chain's CDR3 is CASELLSGEQYF. CDR3 bases: TGTGCCAGCGAGTTGCTATCTGGCGAGCAGTACTTC.

The chain combines TRBV2 with TRBJ1-5; maybe TRBD1 (5 bases). This CDR3 comprises 15 residues. V shed 0 bases and J shed 6 bases, with 12 bases lying between them. Germline-derived CDR1 and CDR2 are SNHLY and FYNNEI. CDR3 amino acids: CASSEASGGSQPQHF. CDR3 DNA sequence: TGTGCCAGCAGTGAAGCGAGCGGGGGAAGTCAGCCCCAGCATTTT. The full variable domain, its missing parts supplied by reference TRBV2 and TRBJ1-5, is EPEVTQTPSHQVTQMGQEVILRCVPISNHLYFYWYRQILGQKVEFLVSFYNNEISEKSEIFDDQFSVERPDGSNFTLKIRSTKLEDSAMYFCASSEASGGSQPQHFGDGTRLSIL.

This clone was detected once. The rearrangement joins TRBV4-3 to TRBJ2-1; 14 bases line up with TRBD2. With V trimmed by 0 bases and J by 4 bases, 11 bases remained unmatched. CDR1 is LGHNA and CDR2 is YSLEER in the germline V gene. There are 20 residues in the CDR3. The CDR3 spells CASSQDSSTSGGAWYNEQFF. The CDR3 coding sequence is TGCGCCAGCAGCCAAGATTCGTCGACTAGCGGGGGGGCCTGGTACAATGAGCAGTTCTTC.

This chain uses TRBV4-3 with TRBJ1-1; no reliable D call. Germline V gene lookup returns CDR1 LGHNA and CDR2 YSLEER. The CDR3 spans 14 residues. Deletions cut 5 bases from V and 0 bases from J, with 10 bases between. This CDR3 is CASSERRVNTEAFF. CDR3 in DNA: TGCGCCAGCAGCGAAAGGCGGGTGAACACTGAAGCTTTCTTT.